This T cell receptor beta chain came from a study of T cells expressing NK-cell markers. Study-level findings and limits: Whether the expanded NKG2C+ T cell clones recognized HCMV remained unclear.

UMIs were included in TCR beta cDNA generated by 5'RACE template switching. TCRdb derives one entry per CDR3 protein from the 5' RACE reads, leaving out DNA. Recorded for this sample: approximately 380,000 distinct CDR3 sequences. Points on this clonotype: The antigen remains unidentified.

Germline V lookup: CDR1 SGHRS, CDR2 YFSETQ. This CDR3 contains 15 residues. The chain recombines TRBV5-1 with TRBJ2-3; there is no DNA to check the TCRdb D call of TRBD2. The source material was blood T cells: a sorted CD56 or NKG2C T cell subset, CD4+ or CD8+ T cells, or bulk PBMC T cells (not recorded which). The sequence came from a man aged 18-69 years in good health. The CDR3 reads CASKLSRGGLDTQYF.